This T cell receptor beta chain was found in a study of identical twins. General study findings and limits: Model-predicted out-of-frame TCR alpha sharing fell below observed values in monozygotic twins. Whereas memory repertoires showed no such difference, abundant cord blood beta clonotypes carried fewer insertions.

This CDR3 spans 14 amino acids. CDR1 LGHNA and CDR2 YSLEER come from the germline V gene. V lost 2 bases to trimming and J lost 5 bases, with 12 bases between them. This clonotype was seen ten or more times. What it binds is not known. A universal primer site was created by template switching, with the cDNA bearing unique molecular identifiers. TCRdb passed the 5' RACE reads through MiXCR, listing each CDR3 protein once. This sample has 450,000 or so distinct CDR3 sequences, with around 18% found just once. Healthy Caucasians, and only they, were the donors. The source is a man aged 45 to 65 in good health. Sample: naive T cells sorted from blood. The rearrangement joins TRBV4-3 to TRBJ1-1; D is ambiguous. The CDR3 spells CASSQSRLTTEAFF. The CDR3, as DNA: TGCGCCAGCAGCCAATCGCGGCTAACAACTGAAGCTTTCTTT.